This T cell receptor beta chain came from a study of liver allograft versus peripheral blood T cells. Study details: Repertoires from peripheral blood of liver transplant recipients were compared with those inside their transplanted livers.

TCRdb re-called the reads through MiXCR, storing one row per CDR3 protein. The data show 3,000 to 4,500 distinct CDR3 sequences, around 16% seen once. The CDR3 length is 15 residues. Trimming took 7 bases from V and 2 from J, leaving 16 bases between them. This clonotype was seen a few times. The sequence was obtained from a human patient who had a liver transplant. A share of the T cells may be of graft donor origin. This chain links TRBV12-3 or TRBV12-4 with TRBJ2-3; tentative D call: TRBD1 (6 bases). The CDR3 loop reads CASTLRTAHTDTQYF. Here the CDR3 DNA reads TGTGCCAGCACCCTGCGGACAGCCCACACAGATACGCAGTATTTT.